The 23 T cell receptor beta chains presented below share a single source sample, sequenced in a study of cytomegalovirus exposure and HLA in healthy donors. A multiplex PCR was run with 60 Vbeta primers and 13 Jbeta primers. The table came from immunoSEQ multiplex PCR; TCRdb's copy has only in-frame clones and leaves some out. Among some 60,000 clones, more than 70% were seen once, and the ten largest hold around 5%. The sample consisted of PBMCs. The source of these receptors is a woman aged 25-40 years in good health and CMV-seronegative.

The rearrangement joins TRBV11-3 to TRBJ2-5; possible D gene TRBD2, 6 bases. V was cut by 5 bases and J by 14 bases, with 18 bases left in between. CDR1 and CDR2 from the germline V gene are SGHNT and YENEEA. This CDR3 comprises 12 residues. Written as DNA, the CDR3 is TGTGCCAGCAGCCCCAGTCGGGGGTTCGTATACTTC. It codes for CASSPSRGFVYF.

The rearrangement links TRBV28 to TRBJ2-3, with D possibly being TRBD2 (5 bases). CDR3 length: 15 amino acids. Between the trimmed V and J ends, which lost 3 bases and 0 bases, there was a span of 10 bases. In germline, CDR1 is MDHEN, CDR2 SYDVKM. The CDR3 protein is CASSFGRTSTDTQYF. In DNA form, the CDR3 reads TGTGCCAGCAGTTTCGGGCGGACTAGCACAGATACGCAGTATTTT.

J is TRBJ2-7 and V is TRBV28; D is perhaps TRBD2 (7 bases). The CDR3 totals 16 residues. Germline V gene sequence: CDR1 MDHEN, CDR2 SYDVKM. The V end lost 5 bases, the J end lost 2 bases, and 19 bases lay between the germline ends. CDR3 in DNA: TGTGCCAGCAGTCCCTCGGGGGGCAGCAGAACCTACGAGCAGTACTTC. It is translated as CASSPSGGSRTYEQYF.

The CDR3 here is CASSLGLGLLAGEDNEQFF. CDR3 DNA: TGTGCCAGCAGCTTAGGCCTGGGTTTACTAGCGGGAGAAGACAATGAGCAGTTCTTC. The chain combines TRBV11-2 with TRBJ2-1; 11 bases are a match to TRBD2. CDR1 is SGHAT, CDR2 FQNNGV, per germline. Trimming took 1 base from V and 5 from J; bases not matched to a gene: 13. This CDR3 region has 19 residues.

The chain links TRBV6-5 to TRBJ1-1; D is uncertain. Germline V gives CDR1 MNHEY, CDR2 SVGAGI. The length of the CDR3 is 11 residues. V was shortened by 6 bases and J by 3 bases, with 5 bases between the two germline ends. The CDR3 sequence: CASRRDTEAFF. The DNA for the CDR3 is TGTGCCAGCAGACGGGACACTGAAGCTTTCTTT.

The chain couples TRBV27 to TRBJ1-2; D ambiguous. Germline V gene lookup returns CDR1 MNHEY and CDR2 SMNVEV (reference sequence). The CDR3 runs to 15 residues. Trimming stripped 0 bases from V and 8 bases from J, with 16 bases between. The CDR3 spells CASSLSNYGGGGYTF. The CDR3 bases are TGTGCCAGCAGTTTATCTAATTATGGAGGAGGCGGCTACACCTTC.

This clone was seen only once. The genes are TRBV7-6 and TRBJ2-3; no clear D gene. The CDR3 consists of 17 residues. Germline lookup yields CDR1 SGHVS and CDR2 FNYEAQ. Trimming left V 1 base short and J 6 bases short, with 20 bases between. The CDR3 spells CASSLDAEKPPVDTQYF. CDR3 in DNA: TGTGCCAGCAGCTTAGATGCGGAAAAGCCCCCCGTTGATACGCAGTATTTT.

The chain is built from TRBV10-3 and TRBJ2-4; TRBD1 might be the D (5 bases). This CDR3 is built from 18 residues. Trimming removed 2 bases from V and 2 bases from J, with 19 bases in between. In germline, CDR1 is ENHRY, CDR2 SYGVKD. The CDR3 loop is CAISELSGQGSSKNIQYF. CDR3 nucleotide sequence: TGTGCCATCAGTGAGCTGTCGGGCCAGGGTAGTTCCAAAAACATTCAGTACTTC.

The V call is TRBV5-4, the J call TRBJ2-1; the match to TRBD2 covers 7 bases. V lost 5 bases and J lost 9; bases outside the gene matches: 5. In germline, CDR1 is SGHNT, CDR2 YYREEE (reference sequence). The CDR3 is 12 residues long. DNA for the CDR3: TGTGCCAGCAGTAGTCTAGCGGCTGAGCAGTTCTTC. Amino acid sequence: CASSSLAAEQFF.

The CDR3 DNA sequence: TGTGCCAGCAGCCTTCGACTCGGACAGGGAAACACTGAAGCTTTCTTT. It encodes CASSLRLGQGNTEAFF. The rearrangement uses TRBV11-3 and TRBJ1-1; 8 bases align to TRBD1. Germline loops: CDR1 SGHNT, CDR2 YENEEA. The CDR3 totals 16 residues. J lost 2 bases, V lost 5 bases, and 10 bases had no gene match.

The chain joins TRBV19 to TRBJ1-2; no reliable D call. The CDR3 totals 13 residues. The germline V and J ends were trimmed by 7 bases and 0 bases, with 9 bases remaining between them. CDR1 LNHDA and CDR2 SQIVND come from the germline V gene (reference sequence). CDR3 DNA: TGTGCCAGTACCACAGTTACTAACTATGGCTACACCTTC. Its protein is CASTTVTNYGYTF.

The chain has TRBV30 and TRBJ2-7; TRBD2 aligns across 11 bases. The CDR3 is 16 amino acids. CDR1 and CDR2 from the germline V gene are GTSNPN and SVGIG (reference sequence). With 1 base clipped from V and 6 bases from J, the junction kept 11 bases outside the gene matches. The CDR3 nucleotides read TGTGCCTGGAGTGCTAAATCTACTAGCGGGAGTGGCGAGCAGTACGTC. Residues: CAWSAKSTSGSGEQYV.

This chain links TRBV7-6 with TRBJ2-5; TRBD1 is a possible D gene (6 bases). V lost 5 bases and J lost 4, with 17 bases in between. This CDR3 spans 15 amino acids. CDR1 is SGHVS, CDR2 FNYEAQ, per germline. The CDR3 loop reads CASSPVPGRGETQYF. DNA for the CDR3: TGTGCCAGCAGCCCGGTACCCGGCAGGGGAGAGACCCAGTACTTC. The full variable domain, in which reference TRBV7-6 and TRBJ2-5 provide the parts outside the CDR3, is GAGVSQSPRYKVTKRGQDVALRCDPISGHVSLYWYRQALGQGPEFLTYFNYEAQQDKSGLPNDRFSAERPEGSISTLTIQRTEQRDSAMYRCASSPVPGRGETQYFGPGTRLLVL.

The V gene is TRBV5-3, the J gene TRBJ1-5; a weak D match, TRBD1 (5 bases). TRBV5-3 falls under the ORF class, with uncertain function. This CDR3 has 17 residues. The V end was cut by 5 bases, the J end by 8 bases, with 26 bases between. CDR3 protein: CARRGVKAGRRCEPQHF. CDR3 sequence (DNA): TGTGCCAGAAGAGGGGTAAAGGCAGGCAGGCGGTGTGAGCCCCAGCATTTT.

The CDR3 sequence is CASRDDRGNQPQHF. CDR3 nucleotides: TGTGCCAGCAGGGACGACAGGGGGAATCAGCCCCAGCATTTT. The chain carries TRBV27 and TRBJ1-5, with 9 positions matching TRBD1. The germline CDR1 and CDR2 sequences are MNHEY and SMNVEV (reference sequence). This CDR3 region has 14 residues. The ends lost 6 bases at V and 4 bases at J; junction bases unmatched: 4.

This clone was counted between two and nine times. The chain uses TRBV4-3 and TRBJ2-7; perhaps TRBD2 as D (5 bases). Germline V gene sequence: CDR1 LGHNA, CDR2 YSLEER. CDR3 size: 18 residues. With 2 bases removed from V and 0 bases from J, the gap between germline ends came to 20 bases. The CDR3 sequence: CASSQRRPGGRSSYEQYV. Written as DNA, the CDR3 is TGCGCCAGCAGCCAAAGGAGACCCGGAGGTCGGAGCTCCTACGAGCAGTACGTC.

The chain employs TRBV25-1 and TRBJ2-3; weak D call: TRBD1 (5 bases). V lost 5 bases and J lost 0, with 15 bases in between. CDR3 size: 16 residues. The germline CDR1 and CDR2 sequences are MGHDK and SYGVNS. As DNA, the CDR3 is TGTGCCAGCAGTCCGAGACAGATGACTAGCACAGATACGCAGTATTTT. It translates to CASSPRQMTSTDTQYF. Filled out from reference TRBV25-1 and TRBJ2-3, the complete variable domain reads EADIYQTPRYLVIGTGKKITLECSQTMGHDKMYWYQQDPGMELHLIHYSYGVNSTEKGDLSSESTVSRIRTEHFPLTLESARPSHTSQYLCASSPRQMTSTDTQYFGPGTRLTVL.

The chain couples TRBV9 to TRBJ2-1; 8 bases match TRBD2. Trimming took 4 bases from V and 7 from J; bases not matched to a gene: 7. Looked up from germline, CDR1 is SGDLS and CDR2 is YYNGEE. The CDR3 has 14 residues. Written as DNA, the CDR3 is TGTGCCAGCAGCTGGGGAGCGGGAGAGAATGAGCAGTTCTTC. Its protein is CASSWGAGENEQFF.

The rearrangement uses TRBV5-1 and TRBJ2-5, with 7 nucleotides matching TRBD1. The last part of the DNA fits TRBJ2-7 better; the J call may be wrong. Per germline, CDR1 SGHRS and CDR2 YFSETQ. The CDR3 is 14 amino acids. The CDR3: CASSDSGTAYEQYF. As DNA, the CDR3 is TGCGCCAGCAGCGACTCCGGGACAGCCTACGAGCAGTACTTC.

The J gene is TRBJ2-5, the V gene TRBV2; TRBD2 matches 14 bases. CDR1 is SNHLY and CDR2 is FYNNEI in the germline V gene. J lost 2 bases, V lost 6 bases, and 5 bases had no gene match. This CDR3 spans 16 amino acids. CDR3 sequence reads: CASRGTSGSPQETQYF. The CDR3 DNA sequence: TGTGCCAGCAGGGGGACTAGCGGGAGCCCACAAGAGACCCAGTACTTC.

CDR3 nucleotide sequence: TGCGCCAGCAGCCGCCGGACTAGCGGGAGTTCATCAGATACGCAGTATTTT. It encodes CASSRRTSGSSSDTQYF. The chain has TRBV5-1 and TRBJ2-3; 13 bases map to TRBD2. Germline V gives CDR1 SGHRS, CDR2 YFSETQ. The CDR3 totals 17 residues. After removal of 4 bases from V and 4 bases from J, the junction contained 9 bases not matched to a gene. Looking up the rest from reference TRBV5-1 and TRBJ2-3 gives the full variable domain: KAGVTQTPRYLIKTRGQQVTLSCSPISGHRSVSWYQQTPGQGLQFLFEYFSETQRNKGNFPGRFSGRQFSNSRSEMNVSTLELGDSALYLCASSRRTSGSSSDTQYFGPGTRLTVL.

The sample holds one count of this clone. The CDR3 sequence is CASSKEWTSGSYNEQFF. DNA of the CDR3: TGTGCCAGCAGCAAAGAGTGGACTAGCGGCTCCTACAATGAGCAGTTCTTC. This rearrangement joins TRBV21-1 to TRBJ2-1; TRBD2, the D gene given by the table, was not confirmed from the DNA. TRBV21-1 is marked as a pseudogene. This CDR3 is built from 17 residues.

This clone was seen just once. This rearrangement joins TRBV7-7 to TRBJ2-3; 8 bases agree with TRBD2. Germline assignment: CDR1 SSHAT and CDR2 FNYEAQ (reference sequence). The CDR3 loop spans 16 amino acids. V was clipped by 1 base and J by 1 base; unmatched bases: 4. CDR3 sequence: CASSLGSGKGTDTQYF. The DNA for the CDR3 is TGTGCCAGCAGCTTAGGTAGCGGGAAGGGCACAGATACGCAGTATTTT.